The following is a T cell receptor (beta chain) sequence with its context. Its target is unknown. Generated by immunoSEQ multiplex PCR, the TCRdb table keeps only in-frame clones and is missing some. The data hold approximately 1.4 million clones, with about 98% observed a single time. This specimen belongs to a study of shared clonotypes between healthy human individuals. Background on the study: Three plates were used per donor for CD4 naive, three for CD4 memory, two for CD8 naive and one for CD8 memory. Study results and caveats: Generally, estimated richness proved larger in naive subsets than it did in memory subsets.

Within Nashville, Tennessee resided all donors, each a Caucasian adult. Sequencing input: naive CD4+ T cells sorted from blood. Subset specified: CD45RA+ positively selected. The TCR sequence derives from a man aged 25-45 years in good health.

CDR3 sequence reads: CASSLDDQPQHF. The CDR3 nucleotides are TGTGCCAGCAGCTTAGATGATCAGCCCCAGCATTTT. The J gene is TRBJ1-5, the V gene TRBV7-2; no definite D call. The CDR3 is made up of 12 amino acids. Trimming cost V 1 base and J 5 bases, with 3 bases left between them. The germline V gene has CDR1 SGHTA and CDR2 FQGNSA.